One and the same sample provided the 31 T cell receptor beta chains below, sequenced in a study of T-cell memory formation after mild COVID-19. TCRdb recomputed calls from the 5' RACE reads with MiXCR, one row per CDR3 protein. This table has 470,000 or so distinct CDR3 sequences, about 20% appearing once. Specimen: PBMCs or a T cell subset sorted from them (not recorded which). These receptors came from an adult woman who had mild COVID-19 (a few samples of this study predate the infection). Cell type and time point are not known.

This clonotype was seen a few times. The chain recombines TRBV7-2 with TRBJ2-3, with TRBD2 matching 7 bases. Per germline, CDR1 SGHTA and CDR2 FQGNSA. V lost 1 base, J lost 1 base, and 5 bases stayed unmatched. The CDR3 has 16 residues. The CDR3 bases are TGTGCCAGCAGCTTAGGCGTTCGGGGGGGCACAGATACGCAGTATTTT. Its translation is CASSLGVRGGTDTQYF.

This clonotype has just a few counts. The chain combines TRBV5-1 with TRBJ2-3, with 10 positions matching TRBD2. There are 14 residues in the CDR3. Germline assignment: CDR1 SGHRS and CDR2 YFSETQ. J lost 4 bases, V lost 5 bases, and 4 bases had no gene match. The CDR3 reads CASRVAGGPDTQYF. DNA of the CDR3: TGCGCCAGCAGGGTAGCGGGGGGCCCAGATACGCAGTATTTT.

The chain uses TRBV5-4 and TRBJ2-1; the D gene is possibly TRBD2 (7 bases). Germline-derived CDR1 and CDR2 are SGHNT and YYREEE (reference sequence). CDR3 length equals 15 residues. The V end was cut by 0 bases, the J end by 7 bases, with 14 bases between. The CDR3 DNA reads TGTGCCAGCAGCTTGGCAGAGGGGGGGTCAAATGAGCAGTTCTTC. Translating gives CASSLAEGGSNEQFF.

The rearrangement links TRBV5-1 to TRBJ2-7; D may be TRBD2 (6 bases). The CDR3 loop spans 12 amino acids. Germline lookup yields CDR1 SGHRS and CDR2 YFSETQ. Trimming cost V 4 bases and J 5 bases, with 10 bases left between them. The CDR3 loop reads CASSIGGNEQYF. The CDR3, as DNA: TGCGCCAGCAGCATCGGGGGTAACGAGCAGTACTTC.

The chain has TRBV5-1 and TRBJ2-3; D possibly corresponds to TRBD2 (6 bases). Germline V gene sequence: CDR1 SGHRS, CDR2 YFSETQ. V was trimmed by 7 bases and J by 6 bases, leaving 15 bases between them. The CDR3 has 13 residues. The CDR3 DNA reads as TGCGCCAGCGCTCTCGGGGGTGCGGATACGCAGTATTTT. This gives the protein CASALGGADTQYF.

There are a few counts of this clonotype. Written as DNA, the CDR3 is TGTGCCAGTATGAGACAGGGGTTGAAAGCCTACGAGCAGTACTTC. Its protein is CASMRQGLKAYEQYF. The chain uses TRBV6-2 or TRBV6-3 and TRBJ2-7, with 8 bases aligning to TRBD1. The CDR3 extends over 15 amino acids. Germline loops: CDR1 MNHEY, CDR2 SVGEGT. V lost 9 bases, J lost 2 bases, and 12 bases stayed unmatched.

The rearrangement uses TRBV3-1 and TRBJ2-7, with D hard to call. Germline loops: CDR1 LGHDT, CDR2 YNNKEL (reference sequence). With 7 bases removed from V and 0 bases from J, the gap between germline ends came to 13 bases. CDR3 length equals 14 residues. CDR3 sequence (DNA): TGTGCCAGCACCCAGTCGCGGAGCTCCTACGAGCAGTACTTC. This codes for CASTQSRSSYEQYF.

This clonotype was observed a handful of times. This chain connects TRBV12-3 or TRBV12-4 to TRBJ2-2, with D perhaps assigned TRBD1 or TRBD2 (6 bases each). The CDR3 covers 15 residues. V gave up 7 bases and J gave up 6 bases, with 18 bases separating them. The CDR3 nucleotides are TGTGCCAGCACCAAAAGGGGGGATTTCCCCGGGGAGCTGTTTTTT. Its translation is CASTKRGDFPGELFF.

The rearrangement joins TRBV20-1 to TRBJ2-5; 7 positions agree with TRBD1. V shed 6 bases, J shed 5 bases, and the junction held 6 bases outside the gene matches. Germline CDR1 DFQATT, CDR2 SNEGSKA (reference sequence). This CDR3 has 12 residues. The CDR3 sequence is CSAMTGPETQYF. In nucleotides, the CDR3 is TGCAGTGCAATGACAGGGCCCGAGACCCAGTACTTC.

This clonotype was found a few times. The chain combines TRBV29-1 with TRBJ2-3; 8 nucleotides agree with TRBD1. V dropped 4 bases and J dropped 2; count of bases not matched to a gene: 5. The CDR3 covers 14 residues. The germline V gene has CDR1 SQVTM and CDR2 ANQGSEA. The CDR3 sequence is CSVGQGSSTDTQYF. CDR3 coding DNA: TGCAGCGTTGGACAGGGGTCCTCCACAGATACGCAGTATTTT.

The rearrangement links TRBV25-1 to TRBJ2-7, with D perhaps given as TRBD1 or TRBD2 (9 bases each). From germline, CDR1 is MGHDK and CDR2 SYGVNS. The ends were cut back, 10 bases at V and 4 bases at J, with 17 bases in the middle. The CDR3 contains 13 residues. CDR3 region: CAKRGDRVYEQYF. CDR3 bases: TGTGCCAAGCGGGGGGACAGGGTATACGAGCAGTACTTC.

This clonotype was detected only a few times. The CDR3: CASSQPGQASSGANVLTF. The CDR3 DNA is TGTGCCAGCAGCCAACCGGGACAGGCTAGTTCTGGGGCCAACGTCCTGACTTTC. The rearrangement joins TRBV4-2 to TRBJ2-6; 8 bases line up with TRBD1. Germline trimming cut 2 bases from V and 1 base from J; bases unmatched to any gene: 7. The CDR3 is 18 residues long. CDR1 is LGHNA, CDR2 YNFKEQ, per germline.

The V call is TRBV6-6, the J call TRBJ2-7; D gene uncertain. Trimming left V 1 base short and J 0 bases short, with 13 bases between. This CDR3 has 16 amino acids. CDR1 is MNHNY and CDR2 is SVGAGI in the germline V gene (reference sequence). The CDR3 DNA reads TGTGCCAGCAGTTACTACACCAGATCCAGCTCCTACGAGCAGTACTTC. Translating gives CASSYYTRSSSYEQYF.

The rearrangement joins TRBV7-9 to TRBJ2-3; TRBD2 aligns across 10 bases. This CDR3 comprises 20 residues. In germline, CDR1 is SEHNR, CDR2 FQNEAQ (reference sequence). V shed 4 bases and J 0 bases; nucleotides not matched to a gene: 16. The CDR3 bases are TGTGCCAGCAGCTCCGGACTAGCGGAGGCGGCGGTTGATAGCACAGATACGCAGTATTTT. Its translation: CASSSGLAEAAVDSTDTQYF. Drawing the rest from reference TRBV7-9 and TRBJ2-3, the complete variable domain is DTGVSQNPRHKITKRGQNVTFRCDPISEHNRLYWYRQTLGQGPEFLTYFQNEAQLEKSRLLSDRFSAERPKGSFSTLEIQRTEQGDSAMYLCASSSGLAEAAVDSTDTQYFGPGTRLTVL.

The rearrangement links TRBV29-1 to TRBJ2-5; a weak D match, TRBD2 (6 bases). V lost 7 bases, J lost 4 bases, and 13 bases lay in between. This CDR3 has 12 residues. The germline gives CDR1 SQVTM, CDR2 ANQGSEA. In DNA, the CDR3 is TGCAGCGGAAGGGGTAGCGGAGAGACCCAGTACTTC. The encoded protein is CSGRGSGETQYF.

This clonotype has a handful of counts. This chain uses TRBV19 with TRBJ2-7; possible D gene TRBD1, 6 bases. The CDR3 runs to 16 residues. Trimming pared 4 bases from V and 4 bases from J, leaving 20 bases between. From germline, CDR1 is LNHDA and CDR2 SQIVND (reference sequence). This chain's CDR3 is CASSRIQGKADYEQYF. DNA of the CDR3: TGTGCCAGTAGTAGAATACAGGGAAAAGCCGATTACGAGCAGTACTTC. Filled out from reference TRBV19 and TRBJ2-7, the complete variable domain reads DGGITQSPKYLFRKEGQNVTLSCEQNLNHDAMYWYRQDPGQGLRLIYYSQIVNDFQKGDIAEGYSVSREKKESFPLTVTSAQKNPTAFYLCASSRIQGKADYEQYFGPGTRLTVT.

This clonotype was counted only a few times. This rearrangement joins TRBV6-6 to TRBJ2-7; the match to TRBD1 covers 9 bases. Looked up from germline, CDR1 is MNHNY and CDR2 is SVGAGI (reference sequence). The CDR3 loop spans 18 amino acids. Trimming removed 0 bases from V and 0 bases from J; junction bases left unmatched: 9. The CDR3 DNA reads as TGTGCCAGCAGTTACTCGAACAGGGGGACAGGGAGCTCCTACGAGCAGTACTTC. Translating it yields CASSYSNRGTGSSYEQYF.

The V call is TRBV5-1, the J call TRBJ2-3; D is unresolved. The CDR3 length is 16 residues. Germline assignment: CDR1 SGHRS and CDR2 YFSETQ. V was trimmed by 0 bases and J by 2 bases, leaving 13 bases between them. DNA of the CDR3: TGCGCCAGCAGCTTGGAGAGTGTCCTAGACACAGATACGCAGTATTTT. Its translation is CASSLESVLDTDTQYF. The whole variable domain, filled in from reference TRBV5-1 and TRBJ2-3, reads KAGVTQTPRYLIKTRGQQVTLSCSPISGHRSVSWYQQTPGQGLQFLFEYFSETQRNKGNFPGRFSGRQFSNSRSEMNVSTLELGDSALYLCASSLESVLDTDTQYFGPGTRLTVL.

This clonotype was seen only a few times. Here the CDR3 reads CASEERIGSYEQYF. For the CDR3, the DNA is TGTGCCAGCGAGGAGCGTATCGGTTCCTACGAGCAGTACTTC. The chain has TRBV6-1 and TRBJ2-7; D gene ambiguous. Trimming took off 8 bases at V and 1 base at J, with 15 bases between the two ends. The germline CDR1 and CDR2 sequences are MNHNS and SASEGT. This CDR3 spans 14 amino acids.

There are a few counts of this clonotype. The rearrangement uses TRBV3-1 and TRBJ2-3; D is unclear. The CDR3 covers 14 residues. CDR1 is LGHDT and CDR2 is YNNKEL in the germline V gene (reference sequence). The V end was cut by 1 base, the J end by 5 bases, with 10 bases between. The CDR3 here is CASSQGIQLDTQYF. CDR3 sequence (DNA): TGTGCCAGCAGCCAAGGGATTCAACTAGATACGCAGTATTTT.

The rearrangement uses TRBV9 and TRBJ2-7; D is possibly TRBD1 or TRBD2 (5 bases each). Trimming took 0 bases from V and 0 from J, leaving 13 bases between them. The CDR3 totals 16 residues. CDR1 is SGDLS and CDR2 is YYNGEE in the germline V gene. CDR3 nucleotides: TGTGCCAGCAGCGTAGGTTCGGGGCTTGCCTCCTACGAGCAGTACTTC. It is translated as CASSVGSGLASYEQYF.

CDR3 protein: CASSVAIGTGYGYTF. The CDR3 bases are TGTGCCAGCAGCGTAGCTATCGGGACAGGATATGGCTACACCTTC. The V gene is TRBV9, the J gene TRBJ1-2, with 8 bases that match TRBD1. Germline trimming cut 0 bases from V and 5 bases from J; bases unmatched to any gene: 6. Germline values: CDR1 SGDLS, CDR2 YYNGEE. The CDR3 has 15 amino acids.

This clonotype was counted ten times or more. The genes are TRBV7-2 and TRBJ2-3; tentatively, D is TRBD2 (5 bases). V lost 5 bases to trimming and J lost 0 bases, with 9 bases between them. Germline CDR1 SGHTA, CDR2 FQGNSA. The CDR3 is made up of 14 amino acids. The CDR3 region is CASSRSGSTDTQYF. Here the CDR3 DNA reads TGTGCCAGCAGCCGAAGCGGTAGCACAGATACGCAGTATTTT.

The chain has TRBV5-5 and TRBJ2-2, with 8 bases fitting TRBD1. After removal of 1 base from V and 6 bases from J, the junction contained 14 bases not matched to a gene. The CDR3 spans 18 residues. Germline loops: CDR1 SGHKS, CDR2 YYEKEE (reference sequence). The CDR3 DNA reads as TGTGCCAGCAGCTTGAAATCAGGGGGCTCTGGATCGTCCGGGGAGCTGTTTTTT. Encoded protein: CASSLKSGGSGSSGELFF.

A few counts support this clonotype. The rearrangement joins TRBV7-6 to TRBJ2-2; the D is unclear. Trimming stripped 5 bases from V and 7 bases from J, with 11 bases between. CDR3 size: 13 residues. Germline CDR1 SGHVS, CDR2 FNYEAQ. The CDR3 spells CASSPRENGELFF. The CDR3 DNA sequence: TGTGCCAGCAGCCCAAGGGAAAACGGGGAGCTGTTTTTT.

This clonotype was detected only once. The chain recombines TRBV19 with TRBJ1-1; D might be TRBD1 (5 bases). V shed 5 bases and J shed 1 base, with 20 bases lying between them. The CDR3 is 17 amino acids. Per germline, CDR1 LNHDA and CDR2 SQIVND (reference sequence). The CDR3 reads CASSHPLGRGGNTEAFF. CDR3 nucleotides: TGTGCCAGTAGTCACCCCCTGGGCCGGGGGGGGAACACTGAAGCTTTCTTT.

This sequence joins TRBV24-1 and TRBJ2-2, with D possibly being TRBD2 (7 bases). Germline V gene lookup returns CDR1 KGHDR and CDR2 SFDVKD. V was shortened by 9 bases and J by 1 base, with 17 bases between the two germline ends. The CDR3 sequence is 16 residues long. The CDR3 bases are TGTGCCACCGGAAATGGGAGGGGGAGGAACACCGGGGAGCTGTTTTTT. Translating gives CATGNGRGRNTGELFF.

In this sample, this clonotype turned up many times. The chain couples TRBV7-9 to TRBJ2-3; D gene unclear. This CDR3 spans 12 amino acids. V lost 5 bases and J 2 bases, leaving 5 bases between the germline ends. Germline V gives CDR1 SEHNR, CDR2 FQNEAQ (reference sequence). CDR3 DNA sequence: TGTGCCAGCAGCCCTCCCACAGATACGCAGTATTTT. It encodes CASSPPTDTQYF.

This clonotype was counted a few times. The rearrangement joins TRBV7-2 to TRBJ2-7, with D unclear. The germline gives CDR1 SGHTA, CDR2 FQGNSA. V gave up 6 bases and J gave up 0 bases, with 15 bases separating them. There are 15 residues in the CDR3. This CDR3 reads CASSPREPSSYEQYF. The CDR3 DNA reads TGTGCCAGCAGTCCCCGCGAGCCGAGCTCCTACGAGCAGTACTTC.

The chain recombines TRBV29-1 with TRBJ2-4; D remains ambiguous. Trimming removed 4 bases from V and 9 bases from J, with 10 bases in between. The CDR3 is 11 residues long. The germline gives CDR1 SQVTM, CDR2 ANQGSEA. The chain's CDR3 is CSVVTGSIQYF. DNA of the CDR3: TGCAGCGTTGTTACGGGTAGCATTCAGTACTTC.

This clonotype was counted many times. The V and J genes are TRBV5-1 and TRBJ2-5; 12 bases are a match to TRBD1. The CDR3 sequence is 15 residues long. Germline-derived CDR1 and CDR2 are SGHRS and YFSETQ. V gave up 4 bases and J gave up 4 bases; unmatched junction bases: 5. CDR3: CASSSGTGGLETQYF. The CDR3 DNA follows: TGCGCCAGCAGCAGTGGGACAGGGGGCTTAGAGACCCAGTACTTC.